Following are 30 T cell receptor beta chains from one sample sequenced in a study of cytomegalovirus exposure and HLA in healthy donors. PCR amplification relied on 60 Vbeta primers (plus 13 Jbeta primers). Sequencing used immunoSEQ multiplex PCR; TCRdb keeps in-frame clones, though not all of them. The data contain roughly 180,000 clones, 60% to 85% of them singletons. The sequenced material came from PBMCs. All receptors derive from a girl aged 5-17 years in good health and CMV-seropositive.

The rearrangement uses TRBV9 and TRBJ1-3; no clear D. The CDR3 length is 17 residues. CDR1 is SGDLS, CDR2 YYNGEE, per germline. V dropped 7 bases and J dropped 0 bases, with 20 bases sitting between them. DNA for the CDR3: TGTGCCAGCTCCGGAGAGGGCTTCTTCCGCTCTGGAAACACCATATATTTT. Its translation: CASSGEGFFRSGNTIYF.

This clone was picked up a small number of times. The chain links TRBV6-5 to TRBJ2-3, with 10 bases lining up with TRBD2. After removal of 5 bases from V and 6 bases from J, the junction contained 8 bases not matched to a gene. This CDR3 region has 15 residues. From germline, CDR1 is MNHEY and CDR2 SVGAGI. The CDR3 DNA follows: TGTGCCAGCAGTGTCCTAGCGGGGGATATGGATACGCAGTATTTT. Its translation: CASSVLAGDMDTQYF.

The chain employs TRBV29-1 and TRBJ1-2; a possible D gene is TRBD1 (5 bases). From germline, CDR1 is SQVTM and CDR2 ANQGSEA. This CDR3 comprises 13 residues. V lost 6 bases, J lost 6 bases, and 17 bases lay in between. The CDR3 region has the DNA TGCAGCGTCCCGGGGGGGGAATCAAATGGCTACACCTTC. Protein: CSVPGGESNGYTF.

V and J are TRBV4-1 and TRBJ2-7; TRBD1 matches 7 bases. Trimming took 1 base from V and 2 from J; bases not matched to a gene: 5. Germline lookup yields CDR1 MGHRA and CDR2 YSYEKL. The CDR3 length is 15 residues. CDR3 protein: CASSQGDSPAYEQYF. CDR3 in DNA: TGCGCCAGCAGCCAAGGGGACAGTCCGGCCTACGAGCAGTACTTC.

The chain uses TRBV7-9 and TRBJ2-1; 10 nucleotides agree with TRBD2. The J segment lost 1 base and the V segment lost 6 bases, leaving 12 bases of the junction unmatched. The CDR3 contains 18 residues. Germline assignment: CDR1 SEHNR and CDR2 FQNEAQ (reference sequence). The CDR3 region is CASSRSGGAVGSYNEQFF. The CDR3 DNA reads as TGTGCCAGCAGTAGGAGCGGGGGGGCCGTAGGTTCCTACAATGAGCAGTTCTTC.

The chain couples TRBV7-2 to TRBJ1-5; perhaps TRBD1 as D (6 bases). Germline-derived CDR1 and CDR2 are SGHTA and FQGNSA. V was cut by 0 bases and J by 7 bases, with 10 bases left in between. This CDR3 has 14 residues. The CDR3 DNA sequence: TGTGCCAGCAGCTTAGCTAGGGGGTTGCAGCCCCAGCATTTT. Residues: CASSLARGLQPQHF.

J is TRBJ2-5 and V is TRBV4-1, with D tentatively TRBD2 (5 bases). The tail of the sequence fits TRBJ2-7 better, so the J call may be wrong. Looked up from germline, CDR1 is MGHRA and CDR2 is YSYEKL. The CDR3 length is 15 residues. This chain's CDR3 is CASSPTGILSYEQYF. Here the CDR3 DNA reads TGCGCCAGCAGCCCGACCGGGATTCTCTCCTACGAGCAGTACTTC.

The chain is built from TRBV18 and TRBJ1-2; D not resolved. V was cut by 2 bases and J by 6 bases, with 7 bases left in between. Germline CDR1 is KGHSH and CDR2 is LQKENI. The CDR3 runs to 12 residues. CDR3 nucleotide sequence: TGTGCCAGCTCACCAAGTCAGGATGGCTACACCTTC. Protein: CASSPSQDGYTF. The full variable domain, rest sourced from reference TRBV18 and TRBJ1-2, is NAGVMQNPRHLVRRRGQEARLRCSPMKGHSHVYWYRQLPEEGLKFMVYLQKENIIDESGMPKERFSAEFPKEGPSILRIQQVVRGDSAAYFCASSPSQDGYTFGSGTRLTVV.

The chain combines TRBV6-6 with TRBJ2-7; TRBD2 might be the D (6 bases). Germline CDR1 is MNHNY and CDR2 is SVGAGI (reference sequence). The CDR3 loop spans 14 amino acids. V was trimmed by 4 bases and J by 2 bases, leaving 12 bases between them. This CDR3 is CASSSGTPPYEQYF. The CDR3 bases are TGTGCCAGCAGTTCCGGGACTCCCCCCTACGAGCAGTACTTC.

This chain links TRBV4-3 with TRBJ1-2; 7 nucleotides match TRBD1. Germline V gene lookup returns CDR1 LGHNA and CDR2 YSLEER. This CDR3 has 15 residues. Unmatched junction bases numbered 9, after V lost 2 bases and J lost 6 bases. The CDR3 region is CASSQPGQAEDGYTF. The CDR3 DNA reads TGCGCCAGCAGCCAACCTGGACAGGCTGAAGATGGCTACACCTTC.

The rearrangement links TRBV7-2 to TRBJ1-1; 7 bases are a match to TRBD1. Unmatched junction bases numbered 10, after V lost 5 bases and J lost 10 bases. Per the germline V gene, CDR1 is SGHTA and CDR2 is FQGNSA. The CDR3 extends over 13 amino acids. CDR3 nucleotide sequence: TGTGCCAGCAGCATCGCAGGGGGTGGGATAGCTTTCTTT. Translating gives CASSIAGGGIAFF.

Comments on this clone: The junction and the germline gene differ at one end; a read error may be behind it. The chain has TRBV7-8 and TRBJ2-3; TRBD1 might be the D (5 bases). Per germline, CDR1 SGHVS and CDR2 FQNEAQ. The CDR3 runs to 14 residues. The CDR3 sequence: CASGPNRTKPERDF. CDR3 sequence (DNA): TGTGCCAGCGGACCTAACAGGACCAAGCCAGAAAGGGATTTT.

The chain links TRBV19 to TRBJ1-3; no definite D call. The length of the CDR3 is 12 residues. CDR1 and CDR2 from the germline V gene are LNHDA and SQIVND (reference sequence). V shed 1 base and J shed 6 bases, with 4 bases lying between them. The CDR3 DNA follows: TGTGCCAGTAGTATAGGCGAAAACACCATATATTTT. It codes for CASSIGENTIYF.

This sequence joins TRBV7-2 and TRBJ2-7; D perhaps matches TRBD2 (5 bases). This CDR3 is built from 15 residues. V lost 5 bases and J 4 bases, leaving 18 bases between the germline ends. Germline-derived CDR1 and CDR2 are SGHTA and FQGNSA. CDR3 residues: CASSPWTFYTYEQYF. The CDR3, as DNA: TGTGCCAGCAGCCCATGGACTTTCTATACTTACGAGCAGTACTTC.

The chain has TRBV9 and TRBJ1-4; maybe TRBD1 (6 bases). Germline loops: CDR1 SGDLS, CDR2 YYNGEE. CDR3 length: 14 amino acids. Trimming stripped 3 bases from V and 7 bases from J, with 13 bases between. As DNA, the CDR3 is TGTGCCAGCAGCGCTACAGGGAAGGCTGAAAAACTGTTTTTT. Translating gives CASSATGKAEKLFF.

V and J are TRBV5-1 and TRBJ2-7; 9 bases are a match to TRBD2. V shed 3 bases and J 0 bases; nucleotides not matched to a gene: 4. The CDR3 is 15 amino acids. Germline loops: CDR1 SGHRS, CDR2 YFSETQ. CDR3 amino acids: CASSYTSGPSYEQYF. In DNA form, the CDR3 reads TGCGCCAGCAGCTACACTAGCGGGCCCTCCTACGAGCAGTACTTC. Complete variable domain (other parts from reference TRBV5-1 and TRBJ2-7): KAGVTQTPRYLIKTRGQQVTLSCSPISGHRSVSWYQQTPGQGLQFLFEYFSETQRNKGNFPGRFSGRQFSNSRSEMNVSTLELGDSALYLCASSYTSGPSYEQYFGPGTRLTVT.

This clone has a handful of counts. This chain uses TRBV9 with TRBJ2-1; TRBD2 matches at 15 bases. CDR3 length equals 18 residues. CDR1 is SGDLS, CDR2 YYNGEE, per germline. The J segment lost 4 bases and the V segment lost 0 bases, leaving 5 bases of the junction unmatched. The CDR3 is CASSVVGLAGGFYNEQFF. In DNA, the CDR3 is TGTGCCAGCAGCGTAGTGGGACTAGCGGGGGGCTTTTACAATGAGCAGTTCTTC.

The CDR3 region is CASSSRQPLSSYEQYF. In nucleotides, the CDR3 is TGTGCCAGCAGTTCCAGACAGCCTTTGAGCTCCTACGAGCAGTACTTC. The chain couples TRBV7-2 to TRBJ2-5; D is perhaps TRBD1 (5 bases). Judging by the DNA end, TRBJ2-7 fits better; the J call may be wrong. Germline CDR1 is SGHTA and CDR2 is FQGNSA. CDR3 length: 16 amino acids.

This clone was observed once. The V call is TRBV9, the J call TRBJ1-4; possibly TRBD1 for D (6 bases). The CDR3 sequence is 15 residues long. CDR1 and CDR2 from the germline V gene are SGDLS and YYNGEE. V lost 3 bases to trimming and J lost 5 bases, with 14 bases between them. CDR3 residues: CASSALLGANEKLFF. In DNA form, the CDR3 reads TGTGCCAGCAGCGCCCTTCTGGGGGCCAATGAAAAACTGTTTTTT. Drawing the rest from reference TRBV9 and TRBJ1-4, the complete variable domain is DSGVTQTPKHLITATGQRVTLRCSPRSGDLSVYWYQQSLDQGLQFLIQYYNGEERAKGNILERFSAQQFPDLHSELNLSSLELGDSALYFCASSALLGANEKLFFGSGTQLSVL.

The rearrangement joins TRBV9 to TRBJ2-3; weak D call: TRBD2 (5 bases). The CDR3 runs 17 residues. CDR1 and CDR2 (germline): SGDLS, YYNGEE. V lost 0 bases and J 2 bases, leaving 16 bases between the germline ends. CDR3 protein: CASSVEVLLAPTDTQYF. CDR3 DNA: TGTGCCAGCAGCGTAGAAGTGTTGCTAGCTCCCACAGATACGCAGTATTTT.

The J gene is TRBJ2-1, the V gene TRBV29-1, with 8 bases matching TRBD2. Germline values: CDR1 SQVTM, CDR2 ANQGSEA. The trim removed 6 bases at V and 3 bases at J, leaving 4 bases unmatched. This CDR3 comprises 13 residues. The CDR3 nucleotides read TGCAGCGTGCCGGGACTAGGCTACAATGAGCAGTTCTTC. This codes for CSVPGLGYNEQFF.

The genes are TRBV5-5 and TRBJ1-3; D ambiguous. The V gene lost 3 bases and the J gene lost 0 bases, with 4 bases spanning the gap. The length of the CDR3 is 13 residues. Germline V lookup: CDR1 SGHKS, CDR2 YYEKEE (reference sequence). The CDR3, as DNA: TGTGCCAGCAGCTCATTCTCTGGAAACACCATATATTTT. This encodes CASSSFSGNTIYF.

The rearrangement uses TRBV27 and TRBJ2-1; the match to TRBD2 covers 7 bases. The CDR3 extends over 13 amino acids. Trimming removed 9 bases from V and 7 bases from J; junction bases left unmatched: 9. Germline V gene sequence: CDR1 MNHEY, CDR2 SMNVEV (reference sequence). This CDR3 reads CASKAGVANEQFF. For the CDR3, the DNA is TGTGCCAGTAAGGCGGGGGTGGCTAATGAGCAGTTCTTC.

The CDR3 here is CASSRSPGTPETQYF. The CDR3 bases are TGTGCCAGCAGTAGGTCCCCGGGGACACCGGAGACCCAGTACTTC. The chain joins TRBV6-5 to TRBJ2-5; tentatively, D is TRBD1 (6 bases). The length of the CDR3 is 15 residues. Trimming removed 5 bases from V and 5 bases from J, with 18 bases in between. Germline V CDR1 and CDR2: MNHEY, SVGAGI.

This clone occurred a few times. CDR3 in DNA: TGTGCCAGCAGCCCAGTGAGAGGGGGCTGGTATGAGCAGTTCTTC. This sequence encodes CASSPVRGGWYEQFF. V usage is TRBV14 and J usage is TRBJ2-1; 7 bases match TRBD1. The CDR3 length is 15 residues. The germline CDR1 and CDR2 sequences are SGHDN and FVKESK. J gave up 8 bases and V 4 bases, and 11 bases lay outside the gene matches. Supplemented by reference TRBV14 and TRBJ2-1, the full variable domain reads EAGVTQFPSHSVIEKGQTVTLRCDPISGHDNLYWYRRVMGKEIKFLLHFVKESKQDESGMPNNRFLAERTGGTYSTLKVQPAELEDSGVYFCASSPVRGGWYEQFFGPGTRLTVL.

CDR3 residues: CASSSGGAGAFF. DNA for the CDR3: TGTGCCAGCAGCTCCGGGGGAGCCGGAGCTTTCTTT. This chain uses TRBV7-8 with TRBJ1-1; a weak D match, TRBD1 (5 bases). This CDR3 has 12 amino acids. Germline-derived CDR1 and CDR2 are SGHVS and FQNEAQ. The V and J ends lost 4 bases and 10 bases respectively, with 13 bases between them. The full variable domain, rest sourced from reference TRBV7-8 and TRBJ1-1, is GAGVSQSPRYKVAKRGQDVALRCDPISGHVSLFWYQQALGQGPEFLTYFQNEAQLDKSGLPSDRFFAERPEGSVSTLKIQRTQQEDSAVYLCASSSGGAGAFFGQGTRLTVV.

In nucleotides, the CDR3 is TGTGCCAGCAGCGGGACTAGCGGGGGGGCGGTTGCAGATACGCAGTATTTT. Residues: CASSGTSGGAVADTQYF. The genes are TRBV9 and TRBJ2-3; TRBD2 aligns across 15 bases. Trimming cost V 3 bases and J 4 bases; bases outside gene matches: 6. CDR1 SGDLS and CDR2 YYNGEE come from the germline V gene. The CDR3 is made up of 17 amino acids.

This chain joins TRBV2 and TRBJ2-7; D uncertain. Germline CDR1 reads SNHLY; CDR2 reads FYNNEI. V dropped 1 base and J dropped 0 bases, with 7 bases sitting between them. The CDR3 has 14 amino acids. CDR3 protein: CASSEGGTSYEQYF. The DNA for the CDR3 is TGTGCCAGCAGTGAAGGAGGAACCTCCTACGAGCAGTACTTC.

The chain joins TRBV6-5 to TRBJ2-4, with 7 positions matching TRBD1. This CDR3 is built from 12 residues. Germline trimming cut 5 bases from V and 6 bases from J; bases unmatched to any gene: 1. CDR1 is MNHEY, CDR2 SVGAGI, per germline. DNA of the CDR3: TGTGCCAGCAGTAGGGACAGAAACATTCAGTACTTC. Translating it yields CASSRDRNIQYF.

The chain has TRBV10-3 and TRBJ1-4, with D possibly TRBD1 on 6 matching bases. From germline, CDR1 is ENHRY and CDR2 SYGVKD. The CDR3 covers 14 residues. Trimming took 3 bases from V and 3 from J, leaving 8 bases between them. The CDR3 loop is CAISDWGPNEKLFF. Here the CDR3 DNA reads TGTGCCATCAGTGATTGGGGGCCTAATGAAAAACTGTTTTTT.